Listed here are 8 T cell receptor beta chains from one sample, sequenced in a study of Ad26.COV2.S vaccination and SARS-CoV-2 variants. The protocol was immunoSEQ multiplex PCR, while the TCRdb copy is restricted to in-frame clones and leaves out a portion. Of 300,000 to 400,000 clones in the sample, 75% to 90% are singletons; the top ten hold around 10%. Treatment reported: about 20 received Ad26.COV2.S at low or high dose, single or two shots; roughly 5 received placebo; per-sample allocation not given. Sampling took place 63 days after the first vaccine or placebo injection. Specimen: peripheral blood, collected in a trial of Ad26.COV2.S vaccine versus placebo. Source of these receptors: a person aged 18 to 59 who received the Ad26.COV2.S COVID-19 vaccine or a placebo.

The V gene is TRBV20-1, the J gene TRBJ2-1, with 13 positions matching TRBD2. With 3 bases clipped from V and 8 bases from J, the junction kept 13 bases outside the gene matches. CDR1 is DFQATT and CDR2 is SNEGSKA in the germline V gene (reference sequence). The CDR3 sequence is 17 residues long. CDR3 coding DNA: TGCAGTGCTAGTGGGGGGACTAGCGGGGATTGGGTATATGAGCAGTTCTTC. Its translation is CSASGGTSGDWVYEQFF.

The genes are TRBV12-3 or TRBV12-4 and TRBJ2-1; D is unresolved. V was clipped by 5 bases and J by 4 bases, with 9 bases between them. The CDR3 runs to 13 residues. The CDR3 DNA follows: TGTGCCAGCAGTCCAAGGCGTTACAATGAGCAGTTCTTC. Protein: CASSPRRYNEQFF.

The chain couples TRBV29-1 to TRBJ2-6, with D perhaps TRBD1 (6 bases). Per germline, CDR1 SQVTM and CDR2 ANQGSEA. CDR3 length: 14 residues. The ends were cut back, 4 bases at V and 0 bases at J, with 7 bases in the middle. This CDR3 is CSVGQVSGANVLTF. CDR3 in DNA: TGCAGCGTTGGACAGGTCTCTGGGGCCAACGTCCTGACTTTC.

The chain combines TRBV19 with TRBJ1-4, with D maybe TRBD1 (5 bases). Trimming took off 11 bases at V and 0 bases at J, with 16 bases between the two ends. Per the germline V gene, CDR1 is LNHDA and CDR2 is SQIVND (reference sequence). The CDR3 has 15 residues. CDR3 nucleotides: TGTGCCTGCTCTGATGGGGGGGCAACTAATGAAAAACTGTTTTTT. Protein product: CACSDGGATNEKLFF.

V usage is TRBV24-1 and J usage is TRBJ1-4; the D is unclear. Germline V CDR1 and CDR2: KGHDR, SFDVKD. Trimming pared 7 bases from V and 8 bases from J, leaving 13 bases between. The CDR3 loop spans 13 amino acids. The CDR3 sequence is CATRGKKEEKLFF. In nucleotides, the CDR3 is TGTGCCACCAGGGGAAAGAAGGAGGAAAAACTGTTTTTT.

This clone was seen a single time. This sequence joins TRBV18 and TRBJ2-1, with 8 nucleotides matching TRBD2. Germline CDR1 and CDR2: KGHSH and LQKENI. V dropped 6 bases and J dropped 6; count of bases not matched to a gene: 7. This CDR3 spans 14 amino acids. The CDR3 loop is CASSPGLASNEQFF. CDR3 coding DNA: TGTGCCAGCTCCCCTGGACTAGCTAGCAATGAGCAGTTCTTC.

The chain has TRBV6-1 and TRBJ1-2; 7 bases align to TRBD1. The germline gives CDR1 MNHNS, CDR2 SASEGT. V trimming: 1 base; J trimming: 2 bases; junction bases outside the gene matches: 4. The CDR3 length is 15 residues. The CDR3 loop is CASSEGQGLNYGYTF. Here the CDR3 DNA reads TGTGCCAGCAGTGAAGGACAGGGCTTGAACTATGGCTACACCTTC.

The chain combines TRBV5-5 with TRBJ1-5; 7 bases match TRBD1. V lost 5 bases and J lost 1; bases outside the gene matches: 6. The CDR3 has 15 amino acids. The V gene's germline CDR1 is SGHKS and CDR2 YYEKEE (reference sequence). The CDR3 nucleotides read TGTGCCAGCAGTCCGGACAGGTTAAGCAATCAGCCCCAGCATTTT. It translates to CASSPDRLSNQPQHF.